A selection of T cell receptor beta chains follows, all from one sample in a study. A single record per CDR3 protein comes from TCRdb applying MiXCR to the RT-PCR reads. Counted here are about 700,000 distinct CDR3 sequences, 13% to 15% occurring once; the ten biggest clones make up 3.6%. Sequencing was done on a sample of memory CD4+ T cells from blood. These receptors came from a female donor in good health, serving as a healthy control. Both conserved end residues are part of each CDR3. A D gene is named only where the DNA matches it firmly. For some rows the clone size is stated as once, few or many, or as a class when expanded; others skip it.

clone_size	v_call	j_call	d_call	cdr3_length	cdr3_aa	cdr3_nt
NA	TRBV6-2/TRBV6-3	TRBJ2-7	NA	12	CASSPGWWEQYF	TGTGCCAGCAGCCCCGGCTGGTGGGAGCAGTACTTC
many	TRBV5-1	TRBJ2-1	TRBD2	19	CASSLTGLASLSSYNEQFF	TGCGCCAGCAGCTTAACGGGACTAGCTTCCCTAAGCTCCTACAATGAGCAGTTCTTC
NA	TRBV18	TRBJ1-1	NA	15	CASSLGRGENTEAFF	TGTGCCAGCTCACTGGGGAGGGGCGAGAACACTGAAGCTTTCTTT
NA	TRBV4-3	TRBJ1-1	TRBD1	18	CASSQDYRQGGRNTEAFF	TGCGCCAGCAGCCAAGATTATCGACAGGGGGGTCGGAACACTGAAGCTTTCTTT
NA	TRBV5-5	TRBJ2-1	TRBD2	17	CASSLGIAGGGRFEQFF	TGTGCCAGCAGCTTGGGTATAGCGGGAGGGGGGCGGTTTGAGCAGTTCTTC
few	TRBV20-1	TRBJ1-1	NA	11	CSAREVGEAFF	TGCAGTGCTAGAGAGGTTGGTGAAGCTTTCTTT
many	TRBV5-1	TRBJ2-7	NA	15	CASSLGFEGAVEQYF	TGCGCCAGCAGCTTGGGTTTTGAGGGAGCAGTCGAGCAGTACTTC
many	TRBV7-2	TRBJ2-2	NA	11	CASSSGGELFF	TGTGCCAGCAGCTCAGGCGGGGAGCTGTTTTTT
many	TRBV7-2	TRBJ1-5	NA	13	CASSLSGEQPQHF	TGTGCCAGCAGCTTATCCGGGGAGCAGCCCCAGCATTTT
many	TRBV12-3/TRBV12-4	TRBJ1-1	NA	13	CASIQNLNTEAFF	TGTGCCAGCATACAGAACCTGAACACTGAAGCTTTCTTT
NA	TRBV29-1	TRBJ1-2	TRBD1	13	CSVVGTGTYGYTF	TGCAGCGTCGTCGGGACAGGGACTTATGGCTACACCTTC
NA	TRBV30	TRBJ2-5	NA	12	CAWSDSRETQYF	TGTGCCTGGAGTGACTCCAGGGAGACCCAGTACTTC
NA	TRBV6-5	TRBJ1-5	NA	14	CATRRGGLNQPQHF	TGTGCCACGCGCAGGGGAGGCCTAAATCAGCCCCAGCATTTT
many	TRBV4-3	TRBJ2-2	NA	16	CASSQDTGMNTGELFF	TGCGCCAGCAGCCAGGACACAGGAATGAACACCGGGGAGCTGTTTTTT
many	TRBV7-2	TRBJ2-3	NA	14	CASSLDPVTDTQYF	TGTGCCAGCAGCTTAGACCCCGTTACAGATACGCAGTATTTT
NA	TRBV9	TRBJ1-3	NA	15	CASSVDWGPGNTIYF	TGTGCCAGCAGCGTAGACTGGGGGCCTGGAAACACCATATATTTT
few	TRBV9	TRBJ1-2	NA	16	CASSPTDFTDSYGYTF	TGTGCCAGCAGCCCAACAGATTTTACTGACAGCTATGGCTACACCTTC
many	TRBV12-3/TRBV12-4	TRBJ2-7	NA	14	CASSLGRANFEQYF	TGTGCCAGCAGTTTAGGCAGGGCCAATTTCGAGCAGTACTTC
many	TRBV6-6	TRBJ2-3	TRBD2	16	CASSYISGRSTDTQYF	TGTGCCAGCAGTTACATAAGCGGGAGGTCCACAGATACGCAGTATTTT
few	TRBV20-1	TRBJ2-5	NA	13	CSARLVNQETQYF	TGCAGTGCTAGACTAGTGAACCAAGAGACCCAGTACTTC
NA	TRBV24-1	TRBJ1-4	TRBD1	15	CATSDMTGGNEKLFF	TGTGCCACCAGTGATATGACAGGGGGAAATGAAAAACTGTTTTTT
many	TRBV7-2	TRBJ1-2	NA	16	CASSLSNPPGVYGYTF	TGTGCCAGCAGCTTAAGTAACCCTCCAGGGGTGTATGGCTACACCTTC
NA	TRBV10-3	TRBJ1-1	NA	13	CAIRGSLNTEAFF	TGTGCCATCAGAGGGAGTCTGAACACTGAAGCTTTCTTT
many	TRBV10-3	TRBJ2-7	NA	15	CAISEGGSPSYEQYF	TGTGCCATCAGCGAGGGCGGCTCCCCGAGCTACGAGCAGTACTTC
NA	TRBV7-2	TRBJ2-1	TRBD2	16	CASRPTSGSSYNEQFF	TGTGCCAGCCGACCGACTAGCGGGAGCTCCTACAATGAGCAGTTCTTC
NA	TRBV6-6	TRBJ1-1	TRBD1	15	CASSYPGTVNTEAFF	TGTGCCAGCAGTTACCCAGGGACAGTGAACACTGAAGCTTTCTTT
few	TRBV20-1	TRBJ2-3	NA	13	CSARVHSTDTQYF	TGCAGTGCTAGAGTTCACAGCACAGATACGCAGTATTTT
many	TRBV30	TRBJ1-6	NA	17	CAWSALRGSLSNSPLHF	TGTGCCTGGAGTGCCCTGCGAGGAAGCCTCTCTAATTCACCCCTCCACTTT
NA	TRBV25-1	TRBJ2-7	NA	16	CASSESWGYQTYEQYF	TGTGCCAGCAGTGAATCTTGGGGCTACCAAACCTACGAGCAGTACTTC
NA	TRBV15	TRBJ1-2	NA	13	CATSREIDSGYTF	TGTGCCACCAGCAGAGAAATTGACTCTGGCTACACCTTC
NA	TRBV24-1	TRBJ2-5	TRBD2	14	CATMGGRGAETQYF	TGTGCCACCATGGGCGGGAGGGGGGCAGAGACCCAGTACTTC
many	TRBV5-1	TRBJ2-7	TRBD1	16	CASSASGTGGVYEQYF	TGCGCCAGCAGCGCCTCCGGGACAGGGGGGGTCTACGAGCAGTACTTC
NA	TRBV28	TRBJ2-7	NA	15	CASSLYGGRSDEQYF	TGTGCCAGCAGTTTATATGGCGGTCGAAGCGACGAGCAGTACTTC
NA	TRBV20-1	TRBJ2-3	TRBD2	15	CSVGTSGSSTDTQYF	TGCAGCGTCGGGACTAGCGGTTCTAGCACAGATACGCAGTATTTT
NA	TRBV6-1	TRBJ2-2	NA	16	CASTVLGHANTGELFF	TGTGCCAGCACCGTACTGGGACACGCGAACACCGGGGAGCTGTTTTTT